A single sample gave rise to the 20 T cell receptor beta chains below, sequenced in a study of blood T cell repertoires in COVID-19 (dated by TCRdb to 2018 to 2020). Libraries were made using the immunoSEQ multiplex PCR assay. Here the immuneACCESS table is served through TCRdb, limited to in-frame sequences with V and J called. Missing clones are a known gap in these copies; in checked studies unresolved V genes cover under half, and the rest lacks a known reason. The sample data list roughly 280,000 clones, and 80% to 90% of these were observed just once. The ten largest make up 2.4% of the sample. Specimen: PBMCs or T cells enriched from blood (not recorded which). The receptors here all came from a woman between 18 and 30 years old who had recovered from COVID-19.

The chain carries TRBV13 and TRBJ1-2, with D hard to call. The ends were cut back, 5 bases at V and 11 bases at J, with 15 bases in the middle. Per germline, CDR1 PRHDT and CDR2 FYEKMQ (reference sequence). The CDR3 runs 12 residues. CDR3 protein: CASSLNRIDYTF. CDR3 bases: TGTGCCAGCAGCCTAAATAGAATAGATTACACCTTC.

The rearrangement links TRBV9 to TRBJ2-7; maybe TRBD1 (5 bases). Germline V gene sequence: CDR1 SGDLS, CDR2 YYNGEE. V was pared by 3 bases and J by 3 bases, with 7 bases between. This CDR3 contains 12 residues. Here the CDR3 reads CASSGDSYEQYF. CDR3 bases: TGTGCCAGCAGCGGAGACAGCTACGAGCAGTACTTC.

The chain carries TRBV6-5 and TRBJ2-1, with D uncertain. The CDR3 totals 13 residues. V lost 5 bases and J 0 bases, leaving 5 bases between the germline ends. Germline V lookup: CDR1 MNHEY, CDR2 SVGAGI. Written as DNA, the CDR3 is TGTGCCAGCAGTCTCAGCTCCTACAATGAGCAGTTCTTC. This sequence encodes CASSLSSYNEQFF.

V gene TRBV3-1 (or the pseudogene TRBV3-2) combines with J gene TRBJ1-2, with TRBD1 matching over 8 bases. Germline CDR1 and CDR2: LGHDT and YNNKEL (reference sequence). J was trimmed by 4 bases and V by 7 bases; bases with no gene match: 11. The CDR3 runs 15 residues. Here the CDR3 reads CASNNPDRGVYGYTF. In DNA form, the CDR3 reads TGTGCCAGCAACAACCCTGACAGGGGAGTCTATGGCTACACCTTC.

The gene calls are TRBV19 and TRBJ1-5, with TRBD1 matching 9 bases. J was trimmed by 6 bases and V by 10 bases; bases with no gene match: 10. Germline V gene data show CDR1 as LNHDA and CDR2 as SQIVND (reference sequence). This CDR3 contains 14 residues. This CDR3 reads CATRSGQGSQPQHF. CDR3 DNA: TGTGCCACTCGCTCGGGACAGGGCAGTCAGCCCCAGCATTTT. Using reference TRBV19 and TRBJ1-5 for the parts outside the CDR3, the full variable domain is DGGITQSPKYLFRKEGQNVTLSCEQNLNHDAMYWYRQDPGQGLRLIYYSQIVNDFQKGDIAEGYSVSREKKESFPLTVTSAQKNPTAFYLCATRSGQGSQPQHFGDGTRLSIL.

The chain couples TRBV27 to TRBJ1-5, with a weak D call TRBD1 (6 bases). Per germline, CDR1 MNHEY and CDR2 SMNVEV (reference sequence). This CDR3 has 15 amino acids. The V gene lost 3 bases and the J gene lost 5 bases, with 14 bases spanning the gap. Here the CDR3 reads CASSLGAEGDQPQHF. In DNA form, the CDR3 reads TGTGCCAGCAGTTTGGGGGCGGAAGGAGATCAGCCCCAGCATTTT.

The genes are TRBV4-2 and TRBJ1-4; no clear D gene. The V and J ends lost 1 base and 0 bases respectively, with 9 bases between them. Looked up from germline, CDR1 is LGHNA and CDR2 is YNFKEQ. CDR3 length: 16 amino acids. CDR3 sequence: CASSQAPEATNEKLFF. In DNA, the CDR3 is TGTGCCAGCAGCCAAGCCCCGGAGGCAACTAATGAAAAACTGTTTTTT.

This sequence joins TRBV30 and TRBJ1-2; 8 bases agree with TRBD1. The CDR3 covers 18 residues. The germline gives CDR1 GTSNPN, CDR2 SVGIG (reference sequence). Losses at the gene ends were 4 bases for V and 6 bases for J; bases not matched to a gene: 22. The CDR3 loop is CAWMQELPGQGGTNGYTF. CDR3 bases: TGTGCCTGGATGCAAGAACTCCCCGGACAGGGTGGGACTAATGGCTACACCTTC.

V is TRBV2 and J is TRBJ2-2, with 11 bases identical to TRBD1. Trimming at V came to 10 bases and at J to 5 bases, leaving 18 bases not matched to a gene. Germline assignment: CDR1 SNHLY and CDR2 FYNNEI. The CDR3 is made up of 18 amino acids. This chain's CDR3 is CAIAVPGQGEGKTGELFF. The DNA of the CDR3 is TGTGCCATCGCCGTTCCGGGACAGGGGGAAGGAAAGACCGGGGAGCTGTTTTTT.

The chain recombines TRBV4-1 with TRBJ1-1; TRBD1 might be the D (5 bases). V lost 0 bases and J 3 bases, leaving 8 bases between the germline ends. Germline loops: CDR1 MGHRA, CDR2 YSYEKL. The CDR3 spans 14 residues. The CDR3 nucleotides read TGCGCCAGCAGCCAAGAGGAAGGGGACACTGAAGCTTTCTTT. Protein product: CASSQEEGDTEAFF.

This chain connects TRBV6-2 or TRBV6-3 to TRBJ1-6, with D unclear. V shed 4 bases and J shed 9 bases, with 13 bases lying between them. Germline V CDR1 and CDR2: MNHEY, SVGEGT. The CDR3 runs to 14 residues. The CDR3 coding sequence is TGTGCCAGCAGTTCCGGAGGGCTAATTTCACCCCTCCACTTT. Translating it yields CASSSGGLISPLHF.

The table lists this clone with a count of one. V usage is TRBV4-1 and J usage is TRBJ1-2; 8 positions agree with TRBD1. Germline loops: CDR1 MGHRA, CDR2 YSYEKL. CDR3 length equals 16 residues. V was pared by 0 bases and J by 5 bases, with 8 bases of the junction left unmatched. CDR3 sequence reads: CASSQEPLQGGYGYTF. The CDR3 nucleotides are TGCGCCAGCAGCCAAGAACCACTACAGGGGGGGTATGGCTACACCTTC.

The V gene is TRBV12-3 or TRBV12-4, the J gene TRBJ2-7; 10 nucleotides align to TRBD1. Trimming cost V 4 bases and J 11 bases; bases outside gene matches: 8. The CDR3 length is 13 residues. In nucleotides, the CDR3 is TGTGCCAGCAGTTCGTCGTACGGGACAGGGGAGTACTTC. Translated, it gives CASSSSYGTGEYF.

The chain employs TRBV5-1 and TRBJ1-2, with D possibly being TRBD1 (6 bases). V was pared by 1 base and J by 4 bases, with 11 bases between. The CDR3 covers 14 residues. The germline CDR1 and CDR2 sequences are SGHRS and YFSETQ. The CDR3 DNA follows: TGCGCCAGCAGCTTGTCAGGGGCCATCTATGGCTACACCTTC. Amino acid sequence: CASSLSGAIYGYTF. The whole variable domain, filled in from reference TRBV5-1 and TRBJ1-2, reads KAGVTQTPRYLIKTRGQQVTLSCSPISGHRSVSWYQQTPGQGLQFLFEYFSETQRNKGNFPGRFSGRQFSNSRSEMNVSTLELGDSALYLCASSLSGAIYGYTFGSGTRLTVV.

This clone was counted between two and nine times. The chain has TRBV6-1 and TRBJ1-2; D is ambiguous. Between the trimmed V and J ends, which lost 1 base and 3 bases, there was a span of 6 bases. This CDR3 comprises 13 residues. Per germline, CDR1 MNHNS and CDR2 SASEGT. The CDR3 region is CASSEGQYYGYTF. The CDR3, as DNA: TGTGCCAGCAGTGAAGGGCAGTACTATGGCTACACCTTC.

The J gene is TRBJ2-2, the V gene TRBV5-4, with 7 bases fitting TRBD1. Germline V gives CDR1 SGHNT, CDR2 YYREEE (reference sequence). With 0 bases clipped from V and 7 bases from J, the junction kept 6 bases outside the gene matches. This CDR3 comprises 15 residues. The CDR3 here is CASSLDRGYHGELFF. Here the CDR3 DNA reads TGTGCCAGCAGCTTGGACAGGGGATATCACGGGGAGCTGTTTTTT.

The V and J genes are TRBV6-1 and TRBJ2-2; D might be TRBD2 (7 bases). The V and J ends lost 1 base and 5 bases respectively, with 17 bases between them. This CDR3 is built from 17 residues. Germline lookup yields CDR1 MNHNS and CDR2 SASEGT. The DNA of the CDR3 is TGTGCCAGCAGTGAAGAGCCGGGGGGCCCTATAACCGGGGAGCTGTTTTTT. It is translated as CASSEEPGGPITGELFF.

The chain uses TRBV2 and TRBJ2-3, with 8 nucleotides matching TRBD2. This CDR3 is 15 amino acids long. In germline, CDR1 is SNHLY, CDR2 FYNNEI. Trimming removed 5 bases from V and 0 bases from J; junction bases left unmatched: 4. The CDR3 sequence is CASSSGLVSTDTQYF. As DNA, the CDR3 is TGTGCCAGCAGTTCGGGACTAGTAAGCACAGATACGCAGTATTTT.

This chain joins TRBV20-1 and TRBJ1-1; D not certain. The germline V gene encodes CDR1 DFQATT and CDR2 SNEGSKA (reference sequence). This CDR3 is built from 11 residues. V was clipped by 1 base and J by 5 bases, with 5 bases between them. This CDR3 is CSARGPTEAFF. The CDR3 DNA reads TGCAGTGCTAGAGGGCCAACTGAAGCTTTCTTT.

V usage is TRBV28 and J usage is TRBJ2-5; TRBD2 might be the D (5 bases). The V end was cut by 1 base, the J end by 5 bases, with 5 bases between. The CDR3 loop spans 12 amino acids. Germline assignment: CDR1 MDHEN and CDR2 SYDVKM. CDR3 region: CASSLSGETQYF. CDR3 nucleotides: TGTGCCAGCAGTTTATCGGGGGAGACCCAGTACTTC.